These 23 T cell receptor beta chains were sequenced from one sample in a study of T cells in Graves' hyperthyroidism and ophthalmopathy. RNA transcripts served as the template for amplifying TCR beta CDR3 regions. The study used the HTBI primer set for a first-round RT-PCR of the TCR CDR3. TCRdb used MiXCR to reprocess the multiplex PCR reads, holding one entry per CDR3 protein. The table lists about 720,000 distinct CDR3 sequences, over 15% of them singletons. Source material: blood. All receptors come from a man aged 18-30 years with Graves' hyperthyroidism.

The CDR3 DNA reads TGTGCCAGCAGCAAGTATACAGGGGGCGCGGAGTTCTTC. It translates to CASSKYTGGAEFF. The chain is built from TRBV7-2 and TRBJ2-1; 9 nucleotides align to TRBD1. The CDR3 loop spans 13 amino acids. With 5 bases clipped from V and 14 bases from J, the junction kept 10 bases outside the gene matches. CDR1 and CDR2 (germline): SGHTA, FQGNSA.

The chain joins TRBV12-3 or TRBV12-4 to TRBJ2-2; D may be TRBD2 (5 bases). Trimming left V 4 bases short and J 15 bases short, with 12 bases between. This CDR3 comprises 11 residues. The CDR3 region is CASSSDSMVFF. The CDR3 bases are TGTGCCAGCAGTTCGGACTCGATGGTGTTTTTT.

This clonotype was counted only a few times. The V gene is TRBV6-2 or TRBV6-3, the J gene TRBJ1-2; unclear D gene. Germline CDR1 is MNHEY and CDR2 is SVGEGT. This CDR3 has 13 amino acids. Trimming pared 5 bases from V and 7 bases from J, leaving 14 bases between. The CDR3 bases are TGTGCCAGCAGTGCCGGTCTATCAGGTGGCTACACCTTC. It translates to CASSAGLSGGYTF.

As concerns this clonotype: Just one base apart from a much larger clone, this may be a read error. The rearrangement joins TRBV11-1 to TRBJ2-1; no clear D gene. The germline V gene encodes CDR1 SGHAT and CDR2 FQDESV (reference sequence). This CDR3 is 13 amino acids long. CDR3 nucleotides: TGTGCCAACAGCTTTGCAGGCCTCAATGAGCAGTTCTTC. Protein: CANSFAGLNEQFF.

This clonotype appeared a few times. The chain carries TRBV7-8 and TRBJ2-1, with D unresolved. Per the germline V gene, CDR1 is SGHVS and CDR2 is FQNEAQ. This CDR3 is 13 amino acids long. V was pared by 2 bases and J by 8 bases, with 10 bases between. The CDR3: CASSLSPFYEQFF. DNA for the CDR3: TGTGCCAGCAGCTTATCCCCATTTTATGAGCAGTTCTTC.

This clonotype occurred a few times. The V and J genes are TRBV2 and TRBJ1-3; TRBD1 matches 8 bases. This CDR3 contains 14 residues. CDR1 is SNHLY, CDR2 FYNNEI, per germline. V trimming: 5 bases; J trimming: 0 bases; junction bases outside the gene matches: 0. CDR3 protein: CASSTGGSGNTIYF. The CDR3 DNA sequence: TGTGCCAGCAGTACAGGGGGCTCTGGAAACACCATATATTTT.

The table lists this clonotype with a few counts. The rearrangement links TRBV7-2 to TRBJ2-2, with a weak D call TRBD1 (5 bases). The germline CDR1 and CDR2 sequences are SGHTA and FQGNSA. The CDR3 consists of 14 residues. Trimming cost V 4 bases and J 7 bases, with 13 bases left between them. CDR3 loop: CASSYAAGFGELFF. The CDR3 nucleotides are TGTGCCAGCAGCTACGCGGCAGGGTTCGGGGAGCTGTTTTTT. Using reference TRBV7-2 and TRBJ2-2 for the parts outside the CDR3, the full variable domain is GAGVSQSPSNKVTEKGKDVELRCDPISGHTALYWYRQSLGQGLEFLIYFQGNSAPDKSGLPSDRFSAERTGGSVSTLTIQRTQQEDSAVYLCASSYAAGFGELFFGEGSRLTVL.

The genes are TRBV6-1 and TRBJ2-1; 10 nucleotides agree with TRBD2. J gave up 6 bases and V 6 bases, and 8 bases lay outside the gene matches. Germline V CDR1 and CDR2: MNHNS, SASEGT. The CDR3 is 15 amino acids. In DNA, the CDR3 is TGTGCCAGCAGAACTAGCGGGACGCCTGGCAATGAGCAGTTCTTC. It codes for CASRTSGTPGNEQFF.

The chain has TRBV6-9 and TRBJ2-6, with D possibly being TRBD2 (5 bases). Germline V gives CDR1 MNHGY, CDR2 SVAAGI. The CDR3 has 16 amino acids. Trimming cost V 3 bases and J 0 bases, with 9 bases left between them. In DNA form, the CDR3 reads TGTGCCAGCAGTTACTTGGGAGACTCTGGGGCCAACGTCCTGACTTTC. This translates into CASSYLGDSGANVLTF.

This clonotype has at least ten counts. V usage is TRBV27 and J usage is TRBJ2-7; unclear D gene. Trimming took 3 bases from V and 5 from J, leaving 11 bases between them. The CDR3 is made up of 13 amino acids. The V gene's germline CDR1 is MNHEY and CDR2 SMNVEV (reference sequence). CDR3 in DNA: TGTGCCAGCAGTTTGGCGGTGTCAGACGAGCAGTACTTC. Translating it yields CASSLAVSDEQYF.

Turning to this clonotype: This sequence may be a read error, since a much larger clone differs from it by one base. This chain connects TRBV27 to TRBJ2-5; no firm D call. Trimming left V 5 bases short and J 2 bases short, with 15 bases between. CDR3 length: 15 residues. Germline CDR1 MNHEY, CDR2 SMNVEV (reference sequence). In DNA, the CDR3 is TGTGCCAGCAGTCCCTCTGTTAGCCGACAAGAGACCCAGTACTTC. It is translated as CASSPSVSRQETQYF.

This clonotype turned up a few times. CDR3 nucleotide sequence: TGCAGCGTTGGTGGGACAGGTGGGGAGGCTTTCTTT. It encodes CSVGGTGGEAFF. The gene calls are TRBV29-1 and TRBJ1-1; 8 bases agree with TRBD1. In germline, CDR1 is SQVTM, CDR2 ANQGSEA. This CDR3 contains 12 residues. The J segment lost 11 bases and the V segment lost 4 bases, leaving 9 bases of the junction unmatched.

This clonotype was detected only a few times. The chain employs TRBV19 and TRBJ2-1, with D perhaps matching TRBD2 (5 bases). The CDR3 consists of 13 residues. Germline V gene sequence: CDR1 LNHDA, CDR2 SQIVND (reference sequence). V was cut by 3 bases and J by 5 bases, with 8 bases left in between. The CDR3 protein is CASSIRGHNEQFF. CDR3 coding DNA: TGTGCCAGTAGTATTAGAGGGCACAATGAGCAGTTCTTC.

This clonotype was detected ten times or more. For the CDR3, the DNA is TGTGCCAGCAGTTTAGGCGGGATCTCCTACAATGAGCAGTTCTTC. Translating it yields CASSLGGISYNEQFF. The chain recombines TRBV28 with TRBJ2-1; D possibly corresponds to TRBD2 (6 bases). In germline, CDR1 is MDHEN, CDR2 SYDVKM. The CDR3 has 15 residues. V was pared by 2 bases and J by 0 bases, with 8 bases between.

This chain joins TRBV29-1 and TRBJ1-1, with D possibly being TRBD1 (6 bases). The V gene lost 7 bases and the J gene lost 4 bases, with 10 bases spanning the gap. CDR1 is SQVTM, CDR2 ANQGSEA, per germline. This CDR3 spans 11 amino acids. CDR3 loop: CSGHRATEAFF. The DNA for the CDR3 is TGCAGCGGCCACAGGGCCACTGAAGCTTTCTTT.

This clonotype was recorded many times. CDR3 protein: CATSETDNTEAFF. The CDR3 nucleotides are TGTGCCACCAGTGAGACAGATAACACTGAAGCTTTCTTT. V is TRBV24-1 and J is TRBJ1-1, with D possibly being TRBD1 (5 bases). Looked up from germline, CDR1 is KGHDR and CDR2 is SFDVKD. V was clipped by 4 bases and J by 2 bases, with 7 bases between them. This CDR3 spans 13 amino acids.

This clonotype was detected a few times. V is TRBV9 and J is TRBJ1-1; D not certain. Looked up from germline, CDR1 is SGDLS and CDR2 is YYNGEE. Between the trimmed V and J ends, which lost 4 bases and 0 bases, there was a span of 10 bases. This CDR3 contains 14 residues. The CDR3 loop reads CASSPSRMNTEAFF. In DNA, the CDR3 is TGTGCCAGCAGCCCCTCCAGGATGAACACTGAAGCTTTCTTT.

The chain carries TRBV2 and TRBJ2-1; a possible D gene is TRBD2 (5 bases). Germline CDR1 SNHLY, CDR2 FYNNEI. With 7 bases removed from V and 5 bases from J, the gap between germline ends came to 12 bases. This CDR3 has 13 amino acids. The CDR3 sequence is CASKRLLDNEQFF. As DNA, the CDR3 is TGTGCCAGCAAGAGACTACTCGACAATGAGCAGTTCTTC.

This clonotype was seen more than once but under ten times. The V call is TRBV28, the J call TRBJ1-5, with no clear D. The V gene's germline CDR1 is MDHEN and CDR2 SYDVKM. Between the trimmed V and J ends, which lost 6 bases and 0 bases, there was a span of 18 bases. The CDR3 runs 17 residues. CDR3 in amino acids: CASRPSWSVYSNQPQHF. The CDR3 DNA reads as TGTGCCAGCAGGCCCTCCTGGAGCGTGTATAGCAATCAGCCCCAGCATTTT.

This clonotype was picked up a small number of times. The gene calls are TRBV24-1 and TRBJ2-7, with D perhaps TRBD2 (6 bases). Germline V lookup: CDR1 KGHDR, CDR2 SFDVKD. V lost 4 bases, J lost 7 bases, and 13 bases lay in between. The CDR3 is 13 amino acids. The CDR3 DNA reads TGTGCCACCAGTGACCGTGGACTACGTGAGCAGTACTTC. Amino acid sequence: CATSDRGLREQYF.

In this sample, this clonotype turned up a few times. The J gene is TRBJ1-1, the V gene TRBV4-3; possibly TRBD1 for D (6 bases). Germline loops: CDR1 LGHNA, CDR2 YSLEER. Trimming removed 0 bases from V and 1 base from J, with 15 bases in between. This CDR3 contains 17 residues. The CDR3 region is CASSQDKGKGGNTEAFF. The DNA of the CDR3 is TGCGCCAGCAGCCAAGATAAGGGGAAAGGGGGGAACACTGAAGCTTTCTTT.

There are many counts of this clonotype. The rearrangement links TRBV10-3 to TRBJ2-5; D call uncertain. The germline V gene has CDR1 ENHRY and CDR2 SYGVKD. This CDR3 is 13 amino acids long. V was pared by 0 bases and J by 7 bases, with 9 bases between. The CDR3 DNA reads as TGTGCCATCAGTGAGTCAGGCGGCCCGACCCAGTACTTC. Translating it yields CAISESGGPTQYF.

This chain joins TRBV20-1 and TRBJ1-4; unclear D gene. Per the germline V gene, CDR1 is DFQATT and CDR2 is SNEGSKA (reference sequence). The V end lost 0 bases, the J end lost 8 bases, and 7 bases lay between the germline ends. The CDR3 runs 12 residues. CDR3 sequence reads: CSARDLWEKLFF. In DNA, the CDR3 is TGCAGTGCTAGAGATCTATGGGAAAAACTGTTTTTT.